This TCR beta chain was recorded in a study of blood T cell repertoires in COVID-19. Overall study context: Acute and convalescent COVID-19 specimens originated in the United States, Italy and Spain. The analysed material was cDNA or gDNA that came from T cells, B-cell-depleted T cells, or PBMCs.

Trimming removed 4 bases from V and 0 bases from J; junction bases left unmatched: 9. Per the germline V gene, CDR1 is LGHDT and CDR2 is YNNKEL (reference sequence). This CDR3 contains 16 residues. Per the study methods: Counts of nucleated cells, estimated from reference gene primer amplification, were obtained. TCRdb's copy holds only in-frame clones and misses some; the assay was immunoSEQ multiplex PCR. That table furnishes V, J and clone size, whereas the DNA furnished D and trimming. The sample has roughly 39,000 clones, more than 80% seen once; the top ten hold 4% to 5%. Input material: peripheral blood. This chain connects TRBV3-1 (or the pseudogene TRBV3-2) to TRBJ2-7; 7 nucleotides align to TRBD1. This receptor was taken from a man in his 60s with acute or convalescent COVID-19. CDR3 nucleotide sequence: TGTGCCAGCAGCCTCCAGGGGGACACCAGCTCCTACGAGCAGTACTTC. Amino acids: CASSLQGDTSSYEQYF.